This TCR beta chain was captured in a study of shared clonotypes between healthy human individuals. Looking at the study overall: Sampling drew on donors who were two women and three men aged 18 to 49. CD4 naive cells filled three plates per donor, CD4 memory three, CD8 naive two and CD8 memory one.

CDR3 length: 13 residues. The V end was cut by 1 base, the J end by 1 base, with 5 bases between. In germline, CDR1 is SGHNT, CDR2 YYREEE (reference sequence). Study observations and caveats: Among donors, the sharing of clonotypes was expected to be influenced by sequencing depth. Of the naive CD4 clonotypes, about 5% were shared across several donors.

As for this clone: Its antigen is not identified.

The protocol was immunoSEQ multiplex PCR, while the TCRdb copy is restricted to in-frame clones and leaves out a portion. The repertoire holds approximately 2.5 million clones, with roughly 93% as singletons. Sequencing input: naive CD4+ T cells from PBMCs. Subset noted: CD45RA+ positively selected. This receptor was taken from a man between 18 and 35 years old in good health. Some clones in this sample may be carry-over from other donors' samples. The rearrangement links TRBV5-4 to TRBJ1-1; unclear D gene. The CDR3 region is CASSLLANTEAFF. The DNA for the CDR3 is TGTGCCAGCAGCTTGTTGGCGAACACTGAAGCTTTCTTT.